The 23 T cell receptor beta chains listed next were all sequenced from one sample in a study of blood T cells in healthy people across ages. Through a sample-barcoded 5' primer and a J-beta primer mix, a second PCR was run for roughly 6 to 11 cycles. MiXCR, run by TCRdb on the 5' RACE reads, gives a single entry per CDR3 protein. The table lists over 1,300,000 distinct CDR3 sequences, roughly 60% of them singletons. The material sequenced was blood. The source is a man younger than 30 in good health.

The rearrangement joins TRBV15 to TRBJ1-1; weak D call: TRBD1 (6 bases). V lost 2 bases and J 4 bases, leaving 17 bases between the germline ends. This CDR3 spans 16 amino acids. The V gene's germline CDR1 is LNHNV and CDR2 YYDKDF (reference sequence). CDR3 sequence (DNA): TGTGCCACCAGCAGACCGACTTCAGGGGAGGGCACTGAAGCTTTCTTT. Translating gives CATSRPTSGEGTEAFF.

The J gene is TRBJ1-2, the V gene TRBV4-1; 8 positions match TRBD1. After removal of 0 bases from V and 8 bases from J, the junction contained 14 bases not matched to a gene. The CDR3 consists of 17 residues. From germline, CDR1 is MGHRA and CDR2 YSYEKL. CDR3 DNA sequence: TGCGCCAGCAGCCAAGACCCATCGACAGGGGCCCTAGCAGGCTACACCTTC. Translating it yields CASSQDPSTGALAGYTF.

This clonotype has a handful of counts. The rearrangement joins TRBV29-1 to TRBJ1-2; D is unclear. The CDR3 sequence is 11 residues long. Germline V gene lookup returns CDR1 SQVTM and CDR2 ANQGSEA. V was shortened by 2 bases and J by 7 bases, with 8 bases between the two germline ends. CDR3: CSVESTGGYTF. The CDR3 DNA is TGCAGCGTTGAATCAACCGGTGGCTACACCTTC.

This clonotype was observed a few times. This chain joins TRBV4-1 and TRBJ2-5; D ambiguous. V lost 2 bases to trimming and J lost 3 bases, with 10 bases between them. Germline V lookup: CDR1 MGHRA, CDR2 YSYEKL. The CDR3 spans 14 residues. DNA for the CDR3: TGCGCCAGCAGCCAATCAGGCCGGGAAGAGACCCAGTACTTC. The encoded protein is CASSQSGREETQYF.

J is TRBJ2-2 and V is TRBV7-9; D is uncertain. Germline V gene lookup returns CDR1 SEHNR and CDR2 FQNEAQ (reference sequence). The CDR3 extends over 11 amino acids. V lost 8 bases and J 5 bases, leaving 6 bases between the germline ends. This chain's CDR3 is CASPQTGELFF. For the CDR3, the DNA is TGTGCCAGCCCGCAAACCGGGGAGCTGTTTTTT.

This chain connects TRBV10-3 to TRBJ2-1; no clear D gene. CDR1 and CDR2 (germline): ENHRY, SYGVKD. V lost 3 bases and J lost 8, with 17 bases in between. The CDR3 is 15 amino acids. In nucleotides, the CDR3 is TGTGCCATCAGTGAAAGGCTAAATGATAACTATGAGCAGTTCTTC. Its translation: CAISERLNDNYEQFF.

The rearrangement joins TRBV7-9 to TRBJ1-5; TRBD1 is a possible D gene (5 bases). The V and J ends lost 3 bases and 4 bases respectively, with 7 bases between them. Germline CDR1 reads SEHNR; CDR2 reads FQNEAQ (reference sequence). CDR3 length: 13 residues. Here the CDR3 DNA reads TGTGCCAGCAGCTTCGGGGCTAATCAGCCCCAGCATTTT. Protein sequence: CASSFGANQPQHF.

This clonotype was seen repeatedly, ten times or more. The rearrangement joins TRBV29-1 to TRBJ2-5, with D perhaps matching TRBD1 (5 bases). V was trimmed by 4 bases and J by 5 bases, leaving 14 bases between them. There are 13 residues in the CDR3. CDR1 and CDR2 (germline): SQVTM, ANQGSEA. CDR3 nucleotide sequence: TGCAGCGTTGGGCAGGGTGTTCGGGAGACCCAGTACTTC. Translated, it gives CSVGQGVRETQYF.

The chain links TRBV6-1 to TRBJ2-7, with 7 bases that match TRBD1. V dropped 5 bases and J dropped 2; count of bases not matched to a gene: 6. The CDR3 totals 14 residues. CDR1 is MNHNS, CDR2 SASEGT, per germline. In DNA form, the CDR3 reads TGTGCCAGCAGTAAAAGGGACAGCGCCTACGAGCAGTACTTC. Its translation: CASSKRDSAYEQYF.

This chain joins TRBV4-1 and TRBJ1-4, with TRBD1 matching 8 bases. The CDR3 loop spans 15 amino acids. The germline V gene has CDR1 MGHRA and CDR2 YSYEKL. Unmatched junction bases numbered 9, after V lost 1 base and J lost 11 bases. CDR3 loop: CASSQVWPGGKKLFF. In DNA form, the CDR3 reads TGCGCCAGCAGCCAAGTGTGGCCAGGGGGCAAGAAACTGTTTTTT.

CDR3 nucleotides: TGTGCCAGCAGATCCCAGGGCACCTCCTACGAGCAGTACTTC. Protein: CASRSQGTSYEQYF. The gene calls are TRBV12-3 or TRBV12-4 and TRBJ2-7; D may be TRBD1 (5 bases). This CDR3 spans 14 amino acids. V lost 6 bases, J lost 0 bases, and 12 bases lay in between.

The count of this clonotype is one. This chain uses TRBV11-2 with TRBJ1-1; 7 bases fit TRBD1. This CDR3 has 17 residues. V shed 7 bases, J shed 1 base, and the junction held 15 bases outside the gene matches. Looked up from germline, CDR1 is SGHAT and CDR2 is FQNNGV. The CDR3 spells CASTKTGQGIRNTEAFF. CDR3 sequence (DNA): TGTGCCAGCACCAAGACAGGGCAAGGGATCCGGAACACTGAAGCTTTCTTT. Variable domain in full (rest from reference TRBV11-2 and TRBJ1-1): EAGVAQSPRYKIIEKRQSVAFWCNPISGHATLYWYQQILGQGPKLLIQFQNNGVVDDSQLPKDRFSAERLKGVDSTLKIQPAKLEDSAVYLCASTKTGQGIRNTEAFFGQGTRLTVV.

The chain employs TRBV6-5 and TRBJ2-5, with TRBD2 as a possible D gene (6 bases). This CDR3 is built from 14 residues. Per the germline V gene, CDR1 is MNHEY and CDR2 is SVGAGI. Trimming removed 5 bases from V and 11 bases from J, with 21 bases in between. The CDR3 spells CASSPESGLLEQYF. The CDR3 DNA sequence: TGTGCCAGCAGTCCGGAGTCGGGACTCCTGGAGCAGTACTTC.

This clonotype is a singleton in its sample. CDR3 loop: CSARRFRVRGYEQYF. CDR3 coding DNA: TGCAGTGCTAGACGATTTAGGGTGAGGGGCTACGAGCAGTACTTC. The chain uses TRBV20-1 and TRBJ2-7; D may match TRBD1 or TRBD2 (5 bases each). Germline V gene data show CDR1 as DFQATT and CDR2 as SNEGSKA (reference sequence). The CDR3 runs to 15 residues. V lost 2 bases and J 3 bases, leaving 17 bases between the germline ends.

The CDR3 nucleotides read TGTGCCATCAGTTCCCTCGGGAGTAAGAATTCACCCCTCCACTTT. It codes for CAISSLGSKNSPLHF. V and J are TRBV10-3 and TRBJ1-6; the D is unclear. The CDR3 is 15 amino acids. The germline V and J ends were trimmed by 5 bases and 7 bases, with 15 bases remaining between them. Germline loops: CDR1 ENHRY, CDR2 SYGVKD.

J is TRBJ2-2 and V is TRBV7-3; D assignment may be TRBD1 or TRBD2 (5 bases each). CDR1 is SGHTA and CDR2 is FQGTGA in the germline V gene. This CDR3 is built from 17 residues. V dropped 5 bases and J dropped 5 bases, with 21 bases sitting between them. CDR3 residues: CASSPSVRDLRTGELFF. Written as DNA, the CDR3 is TGTGCCAGCAGCCCATCGGTCCGGGACCTGCGAACCGGGGAGCTGTTTTTT.

This clonotype was counted a few times. The chain joins TRBV29-1 to TRBJ1-2; 10 bases line up with TRBD1. There are 13 residues in the CDR3. Trimming cost V 3 bases and J 4 bases; bases outside gene matches: 2. Germline V gives CDR1 SQVTM, CDR2 ANQGSEA. The CDR3 sequence is CSVDRTGGYGYTF. DNA for the CDR3: TGCAGCGTTGATCGGACAGGGGGCTATGGCTACACCTTC. The full variable domain, with the rest looked up from reference TRBV29-1 and TRBJ1-2, is SAVISQKPSRDICQRGTSLTIQCQVDSQVTMMFWYRQQPGQSLTLIATANQGSEATYESGFVIDKFPISRPNLTFSTLTVSNMSPEDSSIYLCSVDRTGGYGYTFGSGTRLTVV.

This clonotype was seen once. This rearrangement joins TRBV5-1 to TRBJ2-4; TRBD2 aligns across 7 bases. The J call may be wrong; the DNA end is better matched by TRBJ2-7. This CDR3 has 16 amino acids. In germline, CDR1 is SGHRS, CDR2 YFSETQ. CDR3 region: CASSFNGGSFGYEQYF. The CDR3 DNA reads as TGCGCCAGCAGCTTTAACGGCGGGAGCTTCGGATACGAGCAGTACTTC.

The chain recombines TRBV10-3 with TRBJ2-1; tentative D call: TRBD2 (6 bases). The CDR3 sequence is 17 residues long. Per germline, CDR1 ENHRY and CDR2 SYGVKD. V was shortened by 3 bases and J by 4 bases, with 19 bases between the two germline ends. Here the CDR3 reads CAISDTLSPGEYNEQFF. The CDR3 coding sequence is TGTGCCATCAGTGACACCCTCTCCCCGGGGGAGTACAATGAGCAGTTCTTC.

This chain links TRBV11-2 with TRBJ2-1; the match to TRBD2 covers 12 bases. This CDR3 has 16 residues. V lost 1 base, J lost 6 bases, and 4 bases stayed unmatched. The germline V gene encodes CDR1 SGHAT and CDR2 FQNNGV. The CDR3 DNA reads as TGTGCCAGCAGCTTAGTCCCTAGCGGGGGGGCCAATGAGCAGTTCTTC. Translation gives CASSLVPSGGANEQFF.

The chain is built from TRBV3-1 and TRBJ2-6; D may be TRBD2 (6 bases). The germline gives CDR1 LGHDT, CDR2 YNNKEL (reference sequence). V shed 7 bases and J shed 1 base, with 17 bases lying between them. The CDR3 is made up of 17 amino acids. The CDR3 sequence is CASTPRARGSGANVLTF. DNA of the CDR3: TGTGCCAGCACCCCAAGGGCGCGGGGTTCTGGGGCCAACGTCCTGACTTTC.

This rearrangement joins TRBV6-2 or TRBV6-3 to TRBJ2-3; 8 positions agree with TRBD2. In germline, CDR1 is MNHEY, CDR2 SVGEGT. The ends lost 2 bases at V and 2 bases at J; junction bases unmatched: 6. The CDR3 length is 16 residues. The CDR3 DNA is TGTGCCAGCAGTTACGCCAGCGGGGGCCTCACAGATACGCAGTATTTT. Amino acid sequence: CASSYASGGLTDTQYF.

The chain couples TRBV27 to TRBJ2-4; 11 nucleotides match TRBD2. The J call may be mistaken, given a closer DNA end match to TRBJ2-7. Germline values: CDR1 MNHEY, CDR2 SMNVEV (reference sequence). The CDR3 extends over 17 amino acids. CDR3 nucleotide sequence: TGTGCCAGCAGTTTACACGAACTAGCGGGGGAGCCCCACGAGCAGTACTTC. This sequence encodes CASSLHELAGEPHEQYF.